This T cell receptor (beta chain) was sequenced in a study of CD8 T cells in Susac syndrome. CD8+ and CD4+ T cells were negatively isolated; TEMRA cells were FACS-enriched. The CDR3 totals 13 residues. Germline assignment: CDR1 LGHNA and CDR2 YSLEER. V was cut by 0 bases and J by 3 bases, with 6 bases left in between. Reverse transcription of roughly 0.45 to 1 ug RNA used random hexamers. Amplification of TCR beta CDR3 was carried out by immunoSEQ multiplex PCR, which covered 54 Vbeta and 13 Jbeta segments. Each CDR3 protein gets one entry after TCRdb re-called the immunoSEQ multiplex PCR reads with MiXCR. The sample carries fewer than 35,000 distinct CDR3 sequences, around 95% recorded once.

The clonotype originates from a human donor in good health. The V gene is TRBV4-3, the J gene TRBJ2-7, with D perhaps matching TRBD2 (5 bases). Sequencing used CD8+ T cells from PBMCs. This CDR3 reads CASSQDGVYEQYF. DNA for the CDR3: TGCGCCAGCAGCCAAGACGGGGTCTACGAGCAGTACTTC.